This note documents a single T cell receptor beta chain sequence. This sample was included in a study of tumor-infiltrating lymphocytes in primary liver carcinoma. Study background: Recorded tumor stage was T1-T3 N0M0, with diameters of 4.2 to 10 cm.

The length of the CDR3 is 15 residues. V lost 0 bases to trimming and J lost 4 bases, with 13 bases between them. The germline V gene has CDR1 MGHRA and CDR2 YSYEKL. A constant-region primer primed TCR beta cDNA synthesis from around 500 ng of total RNA. A slightly modified ARM-PCR protocol with three nested multiplex PCR rounds produced these TCR beta libraries. PCR rounds one and two used TRBV1-TRBV30 forward primers with a C-beta reverse primer for 9 to 10 cycles each. In TCRdb, the multiplex PCR reads were re-called with MiXCR into one record per CDR3 protein. The sample yields about 75,000 distinct CDR3 sequences, 65% to 75% seen once. Co-extraction of RNA and DNA was performed on roughly 20-33 mg of unsorted bulk tissue. Resecting the tumor surgically was how the patients' primary liver carcinoma was treated. There were only treatment-naive patients, all with chronic HBV infection.

Material: tumor-adjacent normal liver tissue. This receptor was obtained from a man in his forties with primary liver carcinoma and hepatitis B virus infection. The genes are TRBV4-1 and TRBJ2-7; D perhaps matches TRBD1 (5 bases). The CDR3 region is CASSQEAREYYEQYF. The CDR3 DNA is TGCGCCAGCAGCCAAGAAGCCAGGGAATATTACGAGCAGTACTTC.